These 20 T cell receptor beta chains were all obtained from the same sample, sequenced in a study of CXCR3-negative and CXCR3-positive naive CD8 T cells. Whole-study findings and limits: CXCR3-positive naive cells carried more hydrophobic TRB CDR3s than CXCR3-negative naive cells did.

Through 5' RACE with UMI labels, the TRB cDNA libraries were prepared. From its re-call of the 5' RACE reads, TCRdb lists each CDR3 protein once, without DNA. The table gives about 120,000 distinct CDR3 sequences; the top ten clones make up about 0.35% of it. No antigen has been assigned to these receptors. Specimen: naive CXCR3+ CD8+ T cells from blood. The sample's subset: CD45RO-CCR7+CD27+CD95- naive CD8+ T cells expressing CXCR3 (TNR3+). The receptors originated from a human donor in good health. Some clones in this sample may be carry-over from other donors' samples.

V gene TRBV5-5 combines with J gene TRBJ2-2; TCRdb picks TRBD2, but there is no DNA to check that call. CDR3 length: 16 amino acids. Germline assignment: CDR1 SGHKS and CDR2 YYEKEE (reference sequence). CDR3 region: CASSLWSGGASGELFF.

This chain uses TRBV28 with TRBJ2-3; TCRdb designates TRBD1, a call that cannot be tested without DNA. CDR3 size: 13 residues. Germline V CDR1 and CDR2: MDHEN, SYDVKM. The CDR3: CASSFRAEDTQYF.

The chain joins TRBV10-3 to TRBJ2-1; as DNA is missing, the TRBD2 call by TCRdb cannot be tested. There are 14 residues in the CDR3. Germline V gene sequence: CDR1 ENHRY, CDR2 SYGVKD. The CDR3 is CAIGRDLGGDEQFF.

Here the CDR3 reads CASVGTSQYEQYF. The V gene is TRBV2, the J gene TRBJ2-7; as DNA is missing, the TRBD2 call by TCRdb cannot be tested. Germline assignment: CDR1 SNHLY and CDR2 FYNNEI. This CDR3 contains 13 residues.

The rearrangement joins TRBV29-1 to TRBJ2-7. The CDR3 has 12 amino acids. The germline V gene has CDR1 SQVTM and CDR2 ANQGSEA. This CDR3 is CSVDFGTDEQYF.

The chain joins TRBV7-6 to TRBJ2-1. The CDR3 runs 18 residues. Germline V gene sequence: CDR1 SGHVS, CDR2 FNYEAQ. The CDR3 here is CASSLAQSGRGPYNEQFF.

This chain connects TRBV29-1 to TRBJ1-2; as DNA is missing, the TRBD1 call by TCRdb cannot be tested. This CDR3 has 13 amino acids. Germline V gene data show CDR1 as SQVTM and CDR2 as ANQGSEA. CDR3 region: CSVATPTGDGYTF.

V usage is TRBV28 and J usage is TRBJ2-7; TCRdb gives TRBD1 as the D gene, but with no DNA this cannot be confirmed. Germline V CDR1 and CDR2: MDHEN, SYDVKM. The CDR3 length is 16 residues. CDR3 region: CASSRTSGDRAYEQCF.

CDR3 protein: CASSDLAVGSYNEQFF. The rearrangement joins TRBV7-9 to TRBJ2-1. The CDR3 is made up of 16 amino acids. From germline, CDR1 is SEHNR and CDR2 FQNEAQ (reference sequence).

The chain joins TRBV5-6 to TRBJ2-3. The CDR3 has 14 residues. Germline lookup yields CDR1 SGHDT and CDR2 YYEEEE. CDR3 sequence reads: CASSSGQGADTQYF.

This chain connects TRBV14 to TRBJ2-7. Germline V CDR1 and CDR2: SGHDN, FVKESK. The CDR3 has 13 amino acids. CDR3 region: CASSQDISYEQYF.

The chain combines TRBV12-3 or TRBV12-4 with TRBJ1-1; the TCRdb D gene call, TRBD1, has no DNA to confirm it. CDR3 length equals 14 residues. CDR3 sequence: CASRRDRELAEAFF.

CDR3 protein: CASSLNDSPQHF. This chain links TRBV7-9 with TRBJ1-5. The CDR3 contains 12 residues. From germline, CDR1 is SEHNR and CDR2 FQNEAQ (reference sequence).

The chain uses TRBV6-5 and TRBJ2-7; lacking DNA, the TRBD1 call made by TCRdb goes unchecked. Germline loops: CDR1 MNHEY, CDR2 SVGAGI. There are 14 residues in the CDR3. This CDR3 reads CASSYSLGGYEQYF.

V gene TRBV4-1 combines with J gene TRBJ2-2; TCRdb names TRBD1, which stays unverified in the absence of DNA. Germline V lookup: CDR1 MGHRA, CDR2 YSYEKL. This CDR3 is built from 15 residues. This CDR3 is CASSQHIDSTGELFF.

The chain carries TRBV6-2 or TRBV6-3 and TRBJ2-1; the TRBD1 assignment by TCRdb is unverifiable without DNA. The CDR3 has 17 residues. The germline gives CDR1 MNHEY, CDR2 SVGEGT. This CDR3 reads CASSYVMGRGMGYEQFF.

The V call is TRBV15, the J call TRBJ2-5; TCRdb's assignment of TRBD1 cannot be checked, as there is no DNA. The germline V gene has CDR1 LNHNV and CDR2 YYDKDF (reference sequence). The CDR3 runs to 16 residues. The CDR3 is CATSRPGQGAGETQYF.

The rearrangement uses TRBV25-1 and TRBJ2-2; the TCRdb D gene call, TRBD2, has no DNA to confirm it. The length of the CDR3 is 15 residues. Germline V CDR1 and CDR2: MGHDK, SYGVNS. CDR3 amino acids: CASSLNSGSYGELFF.

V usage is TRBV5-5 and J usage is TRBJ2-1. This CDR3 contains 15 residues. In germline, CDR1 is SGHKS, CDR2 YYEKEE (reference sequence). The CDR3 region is CASSWGPKLTNEQFF.

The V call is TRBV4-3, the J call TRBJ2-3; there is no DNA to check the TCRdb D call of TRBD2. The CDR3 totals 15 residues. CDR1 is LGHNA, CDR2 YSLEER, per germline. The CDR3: CASSPGGLGTDTQYF.